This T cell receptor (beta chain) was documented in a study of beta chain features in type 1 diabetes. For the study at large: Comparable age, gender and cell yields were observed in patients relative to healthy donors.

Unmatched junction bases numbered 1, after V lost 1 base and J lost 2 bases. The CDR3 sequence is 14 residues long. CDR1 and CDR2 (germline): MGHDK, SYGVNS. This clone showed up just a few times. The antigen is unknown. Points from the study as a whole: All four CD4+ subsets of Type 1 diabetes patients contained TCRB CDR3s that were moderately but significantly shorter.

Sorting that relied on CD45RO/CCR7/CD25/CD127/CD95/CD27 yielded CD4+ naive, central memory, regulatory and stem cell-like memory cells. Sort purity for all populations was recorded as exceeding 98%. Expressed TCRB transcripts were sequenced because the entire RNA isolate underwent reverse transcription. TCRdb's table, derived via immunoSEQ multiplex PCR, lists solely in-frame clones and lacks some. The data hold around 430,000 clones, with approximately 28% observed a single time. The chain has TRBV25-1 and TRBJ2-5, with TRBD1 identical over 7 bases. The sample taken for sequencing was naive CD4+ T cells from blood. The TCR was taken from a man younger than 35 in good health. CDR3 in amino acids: CASSEWGQQETQYF. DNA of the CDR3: TGTGCCAGCAGTGAATGGGGACAGCAAGAGACCCAGTACTTC.